This T cell receptor (beta chain) came from a study of T-cell memory formation after mild COVID-19. Study-wide findings and caveats: Day 37-peaking second-wave clones had unconfirmed SARS-CoV-2 specificity.

TCRdb passed the 5' RACE reads through MiXCR, listing each CDR3 protein once. The sample consists of around 500,000 distinct CDR3 sequences, roughly 18% of them appearing once. V was pared by 3 bases and J by 0 bases, with 8 bases between. The CDR3 covers 14 residues. Germline lookup yields CDR1 ENHRY and CDR2 SYGVKD. Comment on this clonotype: The antigen is unknown.

Sequenced material: PBMCs or a T cell subset sorted from them (not recorded which). The sequence was collected from an adult woman who had mild COVID-19 (a few samples of this study predate the infection). Cell type and time point are not known. The chain uses TRBV10-3 and TRBJ1-1; the D gene is possibly TRBD1 (5 bases). CDR3 sequence (DNA): TGTGCCATCAGTGAACCGGGGGTGAACACTGAAGCTTTCTTT. This codes for CAISEPGVNTEAFF.